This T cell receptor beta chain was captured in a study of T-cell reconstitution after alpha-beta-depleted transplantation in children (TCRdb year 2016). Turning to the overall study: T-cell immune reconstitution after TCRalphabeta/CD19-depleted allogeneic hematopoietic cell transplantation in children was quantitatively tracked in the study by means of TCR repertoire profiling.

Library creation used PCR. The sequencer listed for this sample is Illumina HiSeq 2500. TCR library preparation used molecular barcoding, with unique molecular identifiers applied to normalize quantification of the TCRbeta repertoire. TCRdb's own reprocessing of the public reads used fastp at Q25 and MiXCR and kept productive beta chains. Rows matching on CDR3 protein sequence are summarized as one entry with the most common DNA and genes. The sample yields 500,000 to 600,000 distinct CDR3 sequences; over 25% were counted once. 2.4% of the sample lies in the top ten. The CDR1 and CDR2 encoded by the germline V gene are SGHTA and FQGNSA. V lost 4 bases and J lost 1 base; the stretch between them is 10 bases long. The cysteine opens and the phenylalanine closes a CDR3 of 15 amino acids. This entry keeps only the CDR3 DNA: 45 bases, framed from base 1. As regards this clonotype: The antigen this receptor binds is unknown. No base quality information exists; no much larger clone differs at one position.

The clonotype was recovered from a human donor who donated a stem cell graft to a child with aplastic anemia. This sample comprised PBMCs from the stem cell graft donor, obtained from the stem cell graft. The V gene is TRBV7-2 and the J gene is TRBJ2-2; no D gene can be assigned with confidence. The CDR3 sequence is CASSSGPMNTGELFF. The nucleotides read TGTGCCAGCAGCTCTGGACCGATGAACACCGGGGAGCTGTTTTTT.